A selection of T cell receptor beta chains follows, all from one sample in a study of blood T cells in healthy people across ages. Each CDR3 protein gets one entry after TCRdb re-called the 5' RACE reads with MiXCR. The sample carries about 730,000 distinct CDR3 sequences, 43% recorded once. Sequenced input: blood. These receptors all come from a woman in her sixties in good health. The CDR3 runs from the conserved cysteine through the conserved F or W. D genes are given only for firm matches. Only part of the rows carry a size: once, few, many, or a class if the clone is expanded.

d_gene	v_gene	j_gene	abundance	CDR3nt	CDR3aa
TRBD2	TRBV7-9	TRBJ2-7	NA	TGTGCCAGCAGCCGACTAGCGGGATATGACGAGCAGTACTTC	CASSRLAGYDEQYF
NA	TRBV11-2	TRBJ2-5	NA	TGTGCCAGCAGCTTTGGACCCACCGGGGAGACCCAGTACTTC	CASSFGPTGETQYF
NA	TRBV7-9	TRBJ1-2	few	TGTGCCAGCAGCCTAGACAGTGAAGGCTACACCTTC	CASSLDSEGYTF
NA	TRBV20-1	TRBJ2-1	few	TGCAGTGCCGGGTTTGGGGCAAATGAGCAGTTCTTC	CSAGFGANEQFF
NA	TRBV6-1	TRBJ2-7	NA	TGTGCCAGCAGTGAGTACAGGGCCTACGAGCAGTACTTC	CASSEYRAYEQYF
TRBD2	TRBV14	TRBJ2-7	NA	TGTGCCAGCAGCCAAGCCGGGGGGAATTCCTACGAGCAGTACTTC	CASSQAGGNSYEQYF
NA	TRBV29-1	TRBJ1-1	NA	TGCAGCGTTGCTGTCAGTGTGAACACTGAAGCTTTCTTT	CSVAVSVNTEAFF
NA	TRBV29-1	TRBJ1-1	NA	TGCAGCGTTAATCCTGGCAAGGGGACTGAAGCTTTCTTT	CSVNPGKGTEAFF
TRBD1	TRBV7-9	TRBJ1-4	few	TGTGCCAGCAGCCCCTCCCCCGGGACAGGGGATAATGAAAAACTGTTTTTT	CASSPSPGTGDNEKLFF
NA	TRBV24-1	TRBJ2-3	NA	TGTGCCACCAGTGACCCGGCAGGGAACACAGATACGCAGTATTTT	CATSDPAGNTDTQYF
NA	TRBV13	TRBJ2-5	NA	TGTGCCAGCAGCCGGAGGGGGGAGATGGAGACCCAGTACTTC	CASSRRGEMETQYF
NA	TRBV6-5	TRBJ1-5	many	TGTGCCACTTCCGGACAGCAGAATCAGCCCCAGCATTTT	CATSGQQNQPQHF
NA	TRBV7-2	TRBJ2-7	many	TGTGCCAGCAGCTTCACAGGAGGTCTCGAGCAGTACTTC	CASSFTGGLEQYF
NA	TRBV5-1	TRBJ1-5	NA	TGCGCCAGCAGCGTGGCGGGTAGCAATCAGCCCCAGCATTTT	CASSVAGSNQPQHF
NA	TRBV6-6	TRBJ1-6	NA	TGTGCCAGCAGTTACGCGTCAAATAATAATTCACCCCTCCACTTT	CASSYASNNNSPLHF
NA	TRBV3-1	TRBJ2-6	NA	TGTGCCAGCAGCCATTGGCGGGGGACATTATTCTCTGGGGCCAACGTCCTGACTTTC	CASSHWRGTLFSGANVLTF
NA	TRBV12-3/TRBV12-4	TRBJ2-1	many	TGTGCCAGCAGGAACTGGGGGACCAACAATGAGCAGTTCTTC	CASRNWGTNNEQFF
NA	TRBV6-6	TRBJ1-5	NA	TGTACCAGCAGTTACAACGGCCCAGGGCCCCAGCATTTT	CTSSYNGPGPQHF
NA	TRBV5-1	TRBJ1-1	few	TGCGCCAGCAGCTTGGGACAGCCAATGAACACTGAAGCTTTCTTT	CASSLGQPMNTEAFF
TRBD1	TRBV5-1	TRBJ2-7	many	TGCGCCAGCAGCTCGGGACAGGTACTCTACGAGCAGTACTTC	CASSSGQVLYEQYF
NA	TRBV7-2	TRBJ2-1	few	TGTGCCAGCAGCTTGGCAGGGTTGGTGGATGAGCAGTTCTTC	CASSLAGLVDEQFF
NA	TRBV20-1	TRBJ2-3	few	TGCAGTGCCCCCAACGCAGATACGCAGTATTTT	CSAPNADTQYF
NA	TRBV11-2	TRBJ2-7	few	TGTGCCAGCAGGCCTAGCGCTAGTTACGAGCAGTACTTC	CASRPSASYEQYF
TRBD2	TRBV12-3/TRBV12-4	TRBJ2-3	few	TGTGCCAGCAGTTTAGGGACTAGCGGGGTGTCCACAGATACGCAGTATTTT	CASSLGTSGVSTDTQYF
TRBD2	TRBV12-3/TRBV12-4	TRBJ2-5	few	TGTGCCAGCAGCCGACTAGCGGGAGACGGTGAGACCCAGTACTTC	CASSRLAGDGETQYF
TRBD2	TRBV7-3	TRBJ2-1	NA	TGTGCCAGCAGCTCCTATACCCCTCAGCGGGAGGGCATCGATGAGCAGTTCTTC	CASSSYTPQREGIDEQFF
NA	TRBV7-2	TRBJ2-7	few	TGTGCCAGCAGCTTGTTGGGAACAGCCTACGAGCAGTACTTC	CASSLLGTAYEQYF
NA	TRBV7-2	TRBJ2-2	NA	TGTGCCAGCAGCTTAGAATGGGGAGCGGCCGGGGAGCTGTTTTTT	CASSLEWGAAGELFF
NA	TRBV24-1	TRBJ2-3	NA	TGTGCCACCAGTGATTCGGGGTCTAGGACAGATACGCAGTATTTT	CATSDSGSRTDTQYF
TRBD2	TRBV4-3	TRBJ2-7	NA	TGCGCCAGCAGCCAAGATCTACTAGCGGGAGTAGGTCATACGGATGAGCAGTACTTC	CASSQDLLAGVGHTDEQYF
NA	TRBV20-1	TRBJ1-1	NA	TGCAGTGCTCCCGGGACTGGAGTAAGTGAAGCTTTCTTT	CSAPGTGVSEAFF
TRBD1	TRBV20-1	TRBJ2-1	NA	TGCAGTGCTAGCCCGACAGGGGCAGTAGGTGAGCAGTTCTTC	CSASPTGAVGEQFF
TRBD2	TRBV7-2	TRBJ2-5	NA	TGTGCCAGCAGCCAACAAGGACTAGCACAAGAGACCCAGTACTTC	CASSQQGLAQETQYF
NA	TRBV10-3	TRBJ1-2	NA	TGTGCCATCAAGGCGACAGCTTACAACTATGGCTACACCTTC	CAIKATAYNYGYTF
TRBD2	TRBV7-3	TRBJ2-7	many	TGTGCCAGCAGCGTTTCGGGACTAGACAGCGAGCAGTACTTC	CASSVSGLDSEQYF
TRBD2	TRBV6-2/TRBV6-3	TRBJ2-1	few	TGTGCCAGCAGTTACTTACTAGCGGGAGGGCCATTGGGAGGAAATGAGCAGTTCTTC	CASSYLLAGGPLGGNEQFF
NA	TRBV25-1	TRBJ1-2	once	TGTGCCAGCAGTGAATATGCCGGGTATGACTATGGCTACACCTTC	CASSEYAGYDYGYTF
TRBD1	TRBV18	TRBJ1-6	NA	TGTGCCAGCTCTTCGGGGGACAGGGACTCACCCCTCCACTTT	CASSSGDRDSPLHF
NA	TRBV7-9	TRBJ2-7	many	TGTGCCAGCAGCCCACGACTTGCCGGGTCCTACGAGCAGTACTTC	CASSPRLAGSYEQYF
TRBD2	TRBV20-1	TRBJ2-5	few	TGCAGTGCTAGGTCGGCTAGCGGGGGCCGAGAGACCCAGTACTTC	CSARSASGGRETQYF